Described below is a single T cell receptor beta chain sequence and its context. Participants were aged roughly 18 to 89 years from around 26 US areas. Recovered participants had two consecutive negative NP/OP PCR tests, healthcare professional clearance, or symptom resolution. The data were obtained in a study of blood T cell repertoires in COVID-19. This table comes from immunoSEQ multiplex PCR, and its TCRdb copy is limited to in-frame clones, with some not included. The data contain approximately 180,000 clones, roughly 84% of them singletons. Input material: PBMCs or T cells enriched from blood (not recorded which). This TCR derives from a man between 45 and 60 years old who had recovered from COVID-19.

CDR3 bases: TGTGCCAGCTCACCACCGGGGGCGTATGAAAAACTGTTTTTT. It translates to CASSPPGAYEKLFF. The rearrangement links TRBV18 to TRBJ1-4; D is possibly TRBD1 (6 bases). Germline V gene data show CDR1 as KGHSH and CDR2 as LQKENI. Trimming took off 0 bases at V and 6 bases at J, with 8 bases between the two ends. This CDR3 comprises 14 residues.